These 30 T cell receptor beta chains were sequenced from one sample in a study of blood T cells in healthy people across ages. Using a J-beta primer mix together with a sample-barcoded 5' primer, a second PCR was run for about 6 to 11 cycles. TCRdb recomputed calls from the 5' RACE reads with MiXCR, one row per CDR3 protein. Here the sample spans approximately 730,000 distinct CDR3 sequences, approximately 55% being singletons. The sequencing sample was made of blood. The receptors were gathered from a man older than 75 in good health.

The chain has TRBV10-3 and TRBJ2-1; D perhaps matches TRBD2 (5 bases). The CDR3 spans 15 residues. The germline V gene has CDR1 ENHRY and CDR2 SYGVKD. V gave up 2 bases and J gave up 4 bases, with 12 bases separating them. In nucleotides, the CDR3 is TGTGCCATCAGTGAGCCGGGCCGAGGGTACAATGAGCAGTTCTTC. This translates into CAISEPGRGYNEQFF.

V gene TRBV11-2 combines with J gene TRBJ2-7; 8 nucleotides align to TRBD2. V trimming: 2 bases; J trimming: 2 bases; junction bases outside the gene matches: 5. This CDR3 spans 15 amino acids. In germline, CDR1 is SGHAT, CDR2 FQNNGV. DNA of the CDR3: TGTGCCAGCAGCTTATGGGCGGGGGGTACCTACGAGCAGTACTTC. Translation: CASSLWAGGTYEQYF.

This clonotype came up a few times. V is TRBV20-1 and J is TRBJ2-7, with D maybe TRBD1 (7 bases). CDR1 and CDR2 (germline): DFQATT, SNEGSKA (reference sequence). Trimming cost V 4 bases and J 4 bases, with 23 bases left between them. The CDR3 runs to 16 residues. Here the CDR3 DNA reads TGCAGTGCTACTCAGAGGAGGGGGCTAGTAACGTACGAGCAGTACTTC. Its translation is CSATQRRGLVTYEQYF.

The genes are TRBV7-9 and TRBJ1-6; 8 bases are shared with TRBD1. Germline V gene data show CDR1 as SEHNR and CDR2 as FQNEAQ (reference sequence). The CDR3 is 15 amino acids. V was clipped by 3 bases and J by 6 bases; unmatched bases: 4. Written as DNA, the CDR3 is TGTGCCAGCAGCTTCCAGGGGGCTGTTAATTCACCCCTCCACTTT. Its translation is CASSFQGAVNSPLHF.

About this clonotype: The germline gene is not matched at one end of the junction; a read error may be the cause. The V and J genes are TRBV28 and TRBJ2-1, with 11 bases matching TRBD2. The germline gives CDR1 MDHEN, CDR2 SYDVKM. The CDR3 length is 18 residues. The CDR3 coding sequence is TGTGCCAGCAGTTTAGGGGCTAGCGGGAGGAGCTCCTATAATGAGCAGTTCTTC. Protein sequence: CASSLGASGRSSYNEQFF.

The chain joins TRBV7-9 to TRBJ1-6; D ambiguous. The V end was cut by 3 bases, the J end by 5 bases, with 11 bases between. This CDR3 has 15 residues. In germline, CDR1 is SEHNR, CDR2 FQNEAQ (reference sequence). The DNA for the CDR3 is TGTGCCAGCAGCTTGGGTGGGGTAAATAATTCACCCCTCCACTTT. Translation gives CASSLGGVNNSPLHF.

Concerning this clonotype: At one end the junction does not follow the germline gene, possibly because of a read error. The chain's CDR3 is CASSTIDRYTEAFF. In DNA form, the CDR3 reads TGCGCCAGCAGCACGATCGACAGGTACACCGAAGCTTTCTTT. The chain uses TRBV5-1 and TRBJ1-1; D is perhaps TRBD1 (6 bases). Germline V gene data show CDR1 as SGHRS and CDR2 as YFSETQ. The CDR3 has 14 residues. Filled out from reference TRBV5-1 and TRBJ1-1, the complete variable domain reads KAGVTQTPRYLIKTRGQQVTLSCSPISGHRSVSWYQQTPGQGLQFLFEYFSETQRNKGNFPGRFSGRQFSNSRSEMNVSTLELGDSALYLCASSTIDRYTEAFFGQGTRLTVV.

The chain carries TRBV20-1 and TRBJ2-7; 9 nucleotides match TRBD1. Germline CDR1 reads DFQATT; CDR2 reads SNEGSKA (reference sequence). Trimming removed 8 bases from V and 3 bases from J; junction bases left unmatched: 11. The length of the CDR3 is 14 residues. The CDR3, as DNA: TGCAGTACCAGCTACGGGACAGGGAACTACGAGCAGTACTTC. It is translated as CSTSYGTGNYEQYF.

This clonotype came up a few times. The rearrangement links TRBV20-1 to TRBJ2-1; 10 positions match TRBD2. This CDR3 region has 15 residues. The germline V gene has CDR1 DFQATT and CDR2 SNEGSKA (reference sequence). Losses at the gene ends were 0 bases for V and 9 bases for J; bases not matched to a gene: 8. In DNA, the CDR3 is TGCAGTGCTAGAGATTCTAGCGGGAGCTTCCGTGAGCAGTTCTTC. Translating gives CSARDSSGSFREQFF.

This chain links TRBV10-3 with TRBJ2-1, with D possibly being TRBD2 (5 bases). The closer fit of TRBJ2-7 to the DNA end suggests the J call may be wrong. Germline-derived CDR1 and CDR2 are ENHRY and SYGVKD. The CDR3 is 15 residues long. CDR3 loop: CAIRKERSSYNEQYF. In DNA, the CDR3 is TGTGCCATCAGGAAGGAGCGGAGCTCCTACAATGAGCAGTACTTC.

This clonotype was seen more than once but under ten times. The CDR3 sequence is CASSRQSSGANVLTF. DNA for the CDR3: TGTGCCAGCAGCCGTCAGAGCTCTGGGGCCAACGTCCTGACTTTC. The chain combines TRBV28 with TRBJ2-6; no firm D call. Trimming pared 6 bases from V and 0 bases from J, leaving 9 bases between. CDR3 length equals 15 residues. CDR1 and CDR2 from the germline V gene are MDHEN and SYDVKM.

The table lists this clonotype with a few counts. The V gene is TRBV2, the J gene TRBJ2-5; D tentatively reads TRBD1 or TRBD2 (6 bases each). The CDR3 runs 12 residues. Germline V gene data show CDR1 as SNHLY and CDR2 as FYNNEI. Trimming took 6 bases from V and 5 from J, leaving 10 bases between them. This chain's CDR3 is CASREGVETQYF. CDR3 DNA: TGTGCCAGCAGGGAGGGGGTGGAGACCCAGTACTTC.

The table lists this clonotype with a count of one. This chain links TRBV3-1 with TRBJ2-7; possibly TRBD1 for D (5 bases). Germline CDR1 reads LGHDT; CDR2 reads YNNKEL (reference sequence). The ends were cut back, 4 bases at V and 5 bases at J, with 12 bases in the middle. There are 13 residues in the CDR3. The chain's CDR3 is CASSRGWGDEQYF. The CDR3 nucleotides read TGTGCCAGCAGCCGGGGATGGGGCGACGAGCAGTACTTC.

With respect to this clonotype: This may be a read error: a much more frequent sequence differs by one nucleotide. The J gene is TRBJ2-7, the V gene TRBV28, with D maybe TRBD2 (5 bases). The end of the DNA fits TRBJ2-5 better, so the J call may be wrong. The germline CDR1 and CDR2 sequences are MDHEN and SYDVKM. The CDR3 loop spans 13 amino acids. Here the CDR3 reads CVSSLGVGKTQYF. The DNA for the CDR3 is TGTGTCAGCAGTTTAGGAGTCGGGAAGACCCAGTACTTC.

The genes are TRBV12-3 or TRBV12-4 and TRBJ1-5; TRBD1 is a possible D gene (5 bases). With 8 bases removed from V and 6 bases from J, the gap between germline ends came to 14 bases. CDR3 length: 13 residues. In DNA form, the CDR3 reads TGTGCCAGCCATGCAGGGCCCAGTCAGCCCCAGCATTTT. It encodes CASHAGPSQPQHF.

V gene TRBV18 combines with J gene TRBJ2-3; 7 bases map to TRBD2. The V and J ends lost 3 bases and 2 bases, in that order; junction bases with no gene match: 17. The CDR3 is 19 residues long. Germline V gives CDR1 KGHSH, CDR2 LQKENI. The CDR3 bases are TGTGCCAGCTCACCCCTGGCGTTAGCGGGCGTGTCTGTCACAGATACGCAGTATTTT. It codes for CASSPLALAGVSVTDTQYF.

This chain connects TRBV21-1 to TRBJ2-3; TRBD2, as called in the table, went unchecked against the DNA. TRBV21-1 is noted as a pseudogene. The CDR3 is 15 amino acids. CDR3 in amino acids: CASSKIRDCVRYAYF. The DNA of the CDR3 is TGTGCCAGCAGCAAAATCCGGGACTGCGTCAGATACGCGTATTTT.

The genes are TRBV5-6 and TRBJ1-4; D unclear. In germline, CDR1 is SGHDT, CDR2 YYEEEE. This CDR3 region has 15 residues. V lost 0 bases and J lost 2, with 8 bases in between. CDR3 amino acids: CASSLDRGTNEKLFF. CDR3 coding DNA: TGTGCCAGCAGCTTGGACCGTGGGACTAATGAAAAACTGTTTTTT.

This chain joins TRBV5-5 and TRBJ1-5; D is undetermined. The CDR3 is 15 amino acids. Germline CDR1 and CDR2: SGHKS and YYEKEE (reference sequence). Trimming removed 4 bases at V and 0 bases at J, with 11 bases between. This CDR3 reads CASSPFAGSNQPQHF. DNA of the CDR3: TGTGCCAGCAGCCCCTTTGCGGGTAGCAATCAGCCCCAGCATTTT.

The chain joins TRBV3-1 to TRBJ1-5; D not certain. V lost 3 bases and J 7 bases, leaving 7 bases between the germline ends. Per germline, CDR1 LGHDT and CDR2 YNNKEL (reference sequence). The CDR3 has 12 amino acids. The CDR3 nucleotides are TGTGCCAGCAGCCAGAAAGACCAGCCCCAGCATTTT. Amino acid sequence: CASSQKDQPQHF. The full variable domain, completed using reference TRBV3-1 and TRBJ1-5, is DTAVSQTPKYLVTQMGNDKSIKCEQNLGHDTMYWYKQDSKKFLKIMFSYNNKELIINETVPNRFSPKSPDKAHLNLHINSLELGDSAVYFCASSQKDQPQHFGDGTRLSIL.

This clonotype has only a few counts. This chain connects TRBV2 to TRBJ2-1, with 9 bases lining up with TRBD1. Germline CDR1 reads SNHLY; CDR2 reads FYNNEI. The V and J ends lost 6 bases and 6 bases, in that order; junction bases with no gene match: 9. This CDR3 is built from 15 residues. The CDR3 nucleotides read TGTGCCAGCAGGTCCGGGACAGGGCTCCTCAATGAGCAGTTCTTC. As protein: CASRSGTGLLNEQFF.

This clonotype was detected only a few times. The chain is built from TRBV5-8 and TRBJ2-6; maybe TRBD1 (5 bases). V was shortened by 0 bases and J by 4 bases, with 14 bases between the two germline ends. Germline CDR1 reads SGHTS; CDR2 reads YDEGEE. This CDR3 contains 17 residues. CDR3 nucleotide sequence: TGTGCCAGCAGCTTGGGTGCCCAGGGCTCGGGGGCCAACGTCCTGACTTTC. Amino acid sequence: CASSLGAQGSGANVLTF.

CDR3 sequence reads: CSAQWVALAGHQETQYF. The CDR3, as DNA: TGCAGTGCTCAGTGGGTCGCCCTAGCGGGGCACCAAGAGACCCAGTACTTC. V is TRBV20-1 and J is TRBJ2-5; 9 nucleotides line up with TRBD2. Germline CDR1 DFQATT, CDR2 SNEGSKA (reference sequence). V shed 5 bases, J shed 0 bases, and the junction held 13 bases outside the gene matches. The CDR3 length is 17 residues.

The chain combines TRBV29-1 with TRBJ2-3; D possibly corresponds to TRBD2 (5 bases). Between the trimmed V and J ends, which lost 6 bases and 0 bases, there was a span of 16 bases. From germline, CDR1 is SQVTM and CDR2 ANQGSEA. CDR3 length: 15 residues. DNA for the CDR3: TGCAGCGTCCTCGGACTGAAGACTAGCACAGATACGCAGTATTTT. Amino acid sequence: CSVLGLKTSTDTQYF.

The chain combines TRBV7-7 with TRBJ2-1; D is perhaps TRBD1 or TRBD2 (6 bases each). CDR3 length: 14 residues. V was clipped by 4 bases and J by 9 bases, with 16 bases between them. Per germline, CDR1 SSHAT and CDR2 FNYEAQ (reference sequence). The chain's CDR3 is CASSSSGVGGEQFF. The CDR3 DNA reads as TGTGCCAGCAGCTCCTCAGGGGTGGGGGGTGAGCAGTTCTTC. Drawing the rest from reference TRBV7-7 and TRBJ2-1, the complete variable domain is GAGVSQSPRYKVTKRGQDVTLRCDPISSHATLYWYQQALGQGPEFLTYFNYEAQPDKSGLPSDRFSAERPEGSISTLTIQRTEQRDSAMYRCASSSSGVGGEQFFGPGTRLTVL.

This chain links TRBV12-3 or TRBV12-4 with TRBJ2-3, with D unresolved. The CDR3 contains 14 residues. Trimming removed 3 bases from V and 2 bases from J, with 9 bases in between. CDR3 bases: TGTGCCAGCAGTTTGGTCAGTAACACAGATACGCAGTATTTT. Amino acid sequence: CASSLVSNTDTQYF.

The rearrangement uses TRBV27 and TRBJ2-7; 8 nucleotides align to TRBD1. The CDR3 runs 15 residues. CDR1 MNHEY and CDR2 SMNVEV come from the germline V gene (reference sequence). Losses at the gene ends were 4 bases for V and 3 bases for J; bases not matched to a gene: 8. The CDR3 loop reads CASSSTGDKRYEQYF. The CDR3 DNA is TGTGCCAGCAGTTCGACAGGGGATAAGCGCTACGAGCAGTACTTC.

The chain employs TRBV7-2 and TRBJ2-7; D ambiguous. The J call may be wrong; the DNA end is better matched by TRBJ2-5. CDR1 and CDR2 from the germline V gene are SGHTA and FQGNSA. The CDR3 is 12 residues long. The CDR3 sequence: CASSFLWETQYF. Written as DNA, the CDR3 is TGTGCCAGCAGCTTCTTATGGGAGACCCAGTACTTC.

The gene calls are TRBV27 and TRBJ2-1; TRBD1 is a possible D gene (5 bases). Germline CDR1 MNHEY, CDR2 SMNVEV (reference sequence). This CDR3 is 10 amino acids long. CDR3 residues: CARQGNEQFF. The CDR3 DNA is TGTGCTCGTCAGGGCAATGAGCAGTTCTTC.

This clonotype occurred once. V usage is TRBV3-1 and J usage is TRBJ2-4; D gene uncertain. CDR1 and CDR2 (germline): LGHDT, YNNKEL (reference sequence). V lost 2 bases to trimming and J lost 0 bases, with 5 bases between them. CDR3 length: 14 amino acids. The CDR3 DNA is TGTGCCAGCAGCCAACAGGTAGCCAAAAACATTCAGTACTTC. Translation gives CASSQQVAKNIQYF.